This T cell receptor (beta chain) derives from a study of technical replicates of blood from several donors. Assay: immunoSEQ multiplex PCR; the TCRdb copy retains only in-frame clones and omits some. The table has about 69,000 clones, approximately 88% seen once. This CDR3 is built from 16 residues. Germline V gene data show CDR1 as SNHLY and CDR2 as FYNNEI. J gave up 2 bases and V 8 bases, and 9 bases lay outside the gene matches. This rearrangement joins TRBV2 to TRBJ1-3; 10 nucleotides align to TRBD1. The sequence was obtained from a human donor in good health. Some clones in this sample may be carry-over from other donors' samples. The sample was PBMCs. CDR3 nucleotides: TGTGCCAGCTCCAACCGGGACAGGGGTACTGGAAACACCATATATTTT. Its translation: CASSNRDRGTGNTIYF.